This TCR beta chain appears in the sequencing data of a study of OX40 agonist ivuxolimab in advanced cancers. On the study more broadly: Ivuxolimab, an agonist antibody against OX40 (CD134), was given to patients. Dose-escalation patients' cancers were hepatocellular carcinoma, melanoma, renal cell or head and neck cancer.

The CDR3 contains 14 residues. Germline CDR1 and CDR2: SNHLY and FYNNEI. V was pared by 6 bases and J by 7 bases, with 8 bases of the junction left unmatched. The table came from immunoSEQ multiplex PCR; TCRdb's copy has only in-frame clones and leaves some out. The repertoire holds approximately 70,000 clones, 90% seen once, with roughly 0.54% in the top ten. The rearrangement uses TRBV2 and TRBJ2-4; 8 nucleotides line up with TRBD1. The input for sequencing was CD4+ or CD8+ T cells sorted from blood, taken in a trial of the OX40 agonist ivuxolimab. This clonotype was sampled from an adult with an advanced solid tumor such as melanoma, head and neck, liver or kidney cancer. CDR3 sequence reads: CASRLGQAANIQYF. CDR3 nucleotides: TGTGCCAGCAGGCTGGGACAGGCGGCGAACATTCAGTACTTC.